Following are 22 T cell receptor beta chains from one sample sequenced in a study of cytomegalovirus exposure and HLA in healthy donors. TCRdb's copy holds only in-frame clones and misses some; the assay was immunoSEQ multiplex PCR. Of roughly 100,000 clones listed, around 86% are singletons. Material for sequencing was PBMCs. These receptors were obtained from a woman between 18 and 29 years old in good health and CMV-seropositive.

The chain has TRBV5-8 and TRBJ2-7; D is unresolved. CDR1 and CDR2 (germline): SGHTS, YDEGEE. There are 10 residues in the CDR3. Trimming cost V 5 bases and J 5 bases, with 5 bases left between them. The CDR3 here is CASRGHEQYF. CDR3 coding DNA: TGTGCCAGCAGGGGCCACGAGCAGTACTTC.

This clone was counted only a few times. The rearrangement joins TRBV7-7 to TRBJ2-6; 8 nucleotides agree with TRBD1. CDR3 length equals 17 residues. The junction had 9 bases not matched to a gene; V was cut back by 5 bases and J by 3 bases. In germline, CDR1 is SSHAT, CDR2 FNYEAQ (reference sequence). CDR3 amino acids: CASSPWTGTGGANVLTF. The CDR3 DNA follows: TGTGCCAGCAGCCCGTGGACAGGGACTGGTGGGGCCAACGTCCTGACTTTC.

The genes are TRBV7-3 and TRBJ1-1; maybe TRBD1 (5 bases). The CDR3 consists of 14 residues. Looked up from germline, CDR1 is SGHTA and CDR2 is FQGTGA. V lost 4 bases, J lost 4 bases, and 13 bases lay in between. As DNA, the CDR3 is TGTGCCAGCAGCTCTACAGGTCTCGGCACTGAAGCTTTCTTT. Protein sequence: CASSSTGLGTEAFF. Combining the CDR3 with reference TRBV7-3 and TRBJ1-1 gives the whole variable domain GAGVSQTPSNKVTEKGKYVELRCDPISGHTALYWYRQSLGQGPEFLIYFQGTGAADDSGLPNDRFFAVRPEGSVSTLKIQRTERGDSAVYLCASSSTGLGTEAFFGQGTRLTVV.

The gene calls are TRBV2 and TRBJ1-2; D is unclear. Germline V gene sequence: CDR1 SNHLY, CDR2 FYNNEI. The CDR3 extends over 15 amino acids. With 0 bases removed from V and 4 bases from J, the gap between germline ends came to 12 bases. The DNA for the CDR3 is TGTGCCAGCAGTGAAGCGAAGCGTGGCCCCTATGGCTACACCTTC. Residues: CASSEAKRGPYGYTF.

V is TRBV10-3 and J is TRBJ1-3; D unclear. The CDR3 covers 15 residues. Trimming left V 6 bases short and J 0 bases short, with 12 bases between. Per the germline V gene, CDR1 is ENHRY and CDR2 is SYGVKD. CDR3 loop: CAISPTPNSGNTIYF. The CDR3, as DNA: TGTGCCATCAGCCCCACACCGAACTCTGGAAACACCATATATTTT.

This rearrangement joins TRBV19 to TRBJ1-2, with D maybe TRBD1 (6 bases). This CDR3 comprises 14 residues. Per the germline V gene, CDR1 is LNHDA and CDR2 is SQIVND (reference sequence). The ends were cut back, 9 bases at V and 5 bases at J, with 19 bases in the middle. The CDR3 nucleotides are TGTGCCAGCGCCCTGGGGTTTCAGGGGTATGGCTACACCTTC. This encodes CASALGFQGYGYTF.

The chain couples TRBV5-6 to TRBJ1-1; D gene uncertain. Germline assignment: CDR1 SGHDT and CDR2 YYEEEE. With 0 bases removed from V and 1 base from J, the gap between germline ends came to 16 bases. This CDR3 contains 17 residues. CDR3 DNA: TGTGCCAGCAGCTTGGCGGCAATTGGAGAACCGAACACTGAAGCTTTCTTT. Amino acids: CASSLAAIGEPNTEAFF.

The chain carries TRBV6-6 and TRBJ1-1; a weak D match, TRBD1 (6 bases). Germline loops: CDR1 MNHNY, CDR2 SVGAGI (reference sequence). V gave up 11 bases and J gave up 4 bases, with 20 bases separating them. The CDR3 has 14 amino acids. The CDR3 reads CAGWGTGPATEAFF. In DNA, the CDR3 is TGTGCCGGTTGGGGAACAGGGCCGGCCACTGAAGCTTTCTTT.

In nucleotides, the CDR3 is TGTGCCAGCAGAGAACACCTAATCAGGGCTGAGACCCAGTACTTC. It yields the protein CASREHLIRAETQYF. J is TRBJ2-5 and V is TRBV28, with D perhaps matching TRBD1 (5 bases). The CDR3 extends over 15 amino acids. Germline V gene lookup returns CDR1 MDHEN and CDR2 SYDVKM. The ends were cut back, 6 bases at V and 5 bases at J, with 19 bases in the middle.

The rearrangement joins TRBV7-9 to TRBJ2-7; D perhaps matches TRBD2 (6 bases). V was cut by 5 bases and J by 0 bases, with 11 bases left in between. CDR3 length: 14 amino acids. Germline CDR1 and CDR2: SEHNR and FQNEAQ (reference sequence). The DNA for the CDR3 is TGTGCCAGCAGCCCCTTCGGGAGCTCCTACGAGCAGTACTTC. Protein product: CASSPFGSSYEQYF. Drawing the rest from reference TRBV7-9 and TRBJ2-7, the complete variable domain is DTGVSQNPRHKITKRGQNVTFRCDPISEHNRLYWYRQTLGQGPEFLTYFQNEAQLEKSRLLSDRFSAERPKGSFSTLEIQRTEQGDSAMYLCASSPFGSSYEQYFGPGTRLTVT.

V gene TRBV6-1 combines with J gene TRBJ1-5; TRBD1 is a possible D gene (5 bases). Deletions cut 4 bases from V and 5 bases from J, with 9 bases between. The germline gives CDR1 MNHNS, CDR2 SASEGT. The CDR3 has 13 residues. CDR3 nucleotide sequence: TGTGCCAGCAGTGGACAGCGGGATCAGCCCCAGCATTTT. Translating gives CASSGQRDQPQHF.

The V call is TRBV9, the J call TRBJ2-7; no definite D call. The germline CDR1 and CDR2 sequences are SGDLS and YYNGEE. The CDR3 extends over 15 amino acids. V was shortened by 0 bases and J by 1 base, with 11 bases between the two germline ends. The CDR3 here is CASSVGSQSSYEQYF. The CDR3 DNA reads TGTGCCAGCAGCGTAGGTAGCCAGAGTTCCTACGAGCAGTACTTC.

The chain employs TRBV6-5 and TRBJ2-2; 7 bases align to TRBD1. The CDR3 length is 15 residues. CDR1 and CDR2 (germline): MNHEY, SVGAGI. The ends lost 6 bases at V and 0 bases at J; junction bases unmatched: 4. For the CDR3, the DNA is TGTGCCAGCAGCCCCGGGACAGCGAACACCGGGGAGCTGTTTTTT. Its translation is CASSPGTANTGELFF.

This chain joins TRBV30 and TRBJ1-2, with D possibly being TRBD1 (6 bases). V lost 3 bases to trimming and J lost 6 bases, with 14 bases between them. Germline V lookup: CDR1 GTSNPN, CDR2 SVGIG (reference sequence). CDR3 length: 13 residues. CDR3: CAWSLGGADGYTF. The CDR3 nucleotides are TGTGCCTGGAGCCTGGGGGGGGCAGATGGCTACACCTTC.

The V call is TRBV23-1, the J call TRBJ2-6; 8 bases line up with TRBD1. TRBV23-1 is an ORF; its function is uncertain. The trim removed 7 bases at V and 5 bases at J, leaving 7 bases unmatched. The length of the CDR3 is 15 residues. The CDR3: CASTRGQGRANVLTF. In nucleotides, the CDR3 is TGCGCCAGCACCCGCGGACAGGGCAGGGCCAACGTCCTGACTTTC.

The rearrangement uses TRBV7-3 and TRBJ2-1; 8 nucleotides match TRBD1. The CDR3 has 14 amino acids. Per the germline V gene, CDR1 is SGHTA and CDR2 is FQGTGA. With V trimmed by 5 bases and J by 3 bases, 3 bases remained unmatched. CDR3 loop: CASSLGTGYNEQFF. CDR3 bases: TGTGCCAGCAGCCTAGGGACAGGCTACAATGAGCAGTTCTTC.

The chain combines TRBV27 with TRBJ2-5, with D perhaps matching TRBD2 (6 bases). V lost 5 bases and J 4 bases, leaving 17 bases between the germline ends. Germline V gene lookup returns CDR1 MNHEY and CDR2 SMNVEV (reference sequence). This CDR3 is 15 amino acids long. Here the CDR3 reads CASSLVRPGGETQYF. The CDR3 DNA is TGTGCCAGCAGTCTCGTTCGCCCCGGGGGAGAGACCCAGTACTTC.

In the case of this clone: Other DNA sequences from this sample encode an identical CDR3 as well. The V gene is TRBV6-4, the J gene TRBJ2-2; D ambiguous. CDR1 and CDR2 from the germline V gene are MRHNA and SNTAGT. The CDR3 loop spans 13 amino acids. Trimming took 3 bases from V and 5 from J, leaving 7 bases between them. The CDR3 spells CASSETGTGELFF. The CDR3 DNA follows: TGTGCCAGCAGTGAGACTGGGACCGGGGAGCTGTTTTTT.

The chain combines TRBV7-9 with TRBJ1-5; D is perhaps TRBD1 (6 bases). The CDR3 totals 15 residues. CDR1 is SEHNR, CDR2 FQNEAQ, per germline (reference sequence). V lost 5 bases and J lost 6, with 17 bases in between. CDR3 amino acids: CASSQSQGMGQPQHF. CDR3 nucleotide sequence: TGTGCCAGCAGCCAATCACAGGGAATGGGTCAGCCCCAGCATTTT.

The genes are TRBV28 and TRBJ1-2; 7 nucleotides match TRBD1. Losses at the gene ends were 5 bases for V and 4 bases for J; bases not matched to a gene: 10. The CDR3 extends over 15 amino acids. Per the germline V gene, CDR1 is MDHEN and CDR2 is SYDVKM. For the CDR3, the DNA is TGTGCCAGCAGTCGGGAGGGGGCGCGAGGCTATGGCTACACCTTC. Translation gives CASSREGARGYGYTF.

This clone was recorded only once. The chain is built from TRBV10-3 and TRBJ1-2, with unresolved D. The CDR3 sequence is 13 residues long. The germline gives CDR1 ENHRY, CDR2 SYGVKD. The V and J ends lost 5 bases and 3 bases respectively, with 10 bases between them. CDR3 region: CAISNPGDYGYTF. The CDR3 DNA sequence: TGTGCCATCAGTAACCCCGGGGACTATGGCTACACCTTC.

The chain joins TRBV9 to TRBJ2-7; D gene uncertain. Germline assignment: CDR1 SGDLS and CDR2 YYNGEE. Between the trimmed V and J ends, which lost 0 bases and 0 bases, there was a span of 10 bases. The CDR3 is 15 amino acids. CDR3 region: CASSVDSSPSYEQYF. CDR3 bases: TGTGCCAGCAGCGTAGATAGTTCTCCCTCCTACGAGCAGTACTTC.